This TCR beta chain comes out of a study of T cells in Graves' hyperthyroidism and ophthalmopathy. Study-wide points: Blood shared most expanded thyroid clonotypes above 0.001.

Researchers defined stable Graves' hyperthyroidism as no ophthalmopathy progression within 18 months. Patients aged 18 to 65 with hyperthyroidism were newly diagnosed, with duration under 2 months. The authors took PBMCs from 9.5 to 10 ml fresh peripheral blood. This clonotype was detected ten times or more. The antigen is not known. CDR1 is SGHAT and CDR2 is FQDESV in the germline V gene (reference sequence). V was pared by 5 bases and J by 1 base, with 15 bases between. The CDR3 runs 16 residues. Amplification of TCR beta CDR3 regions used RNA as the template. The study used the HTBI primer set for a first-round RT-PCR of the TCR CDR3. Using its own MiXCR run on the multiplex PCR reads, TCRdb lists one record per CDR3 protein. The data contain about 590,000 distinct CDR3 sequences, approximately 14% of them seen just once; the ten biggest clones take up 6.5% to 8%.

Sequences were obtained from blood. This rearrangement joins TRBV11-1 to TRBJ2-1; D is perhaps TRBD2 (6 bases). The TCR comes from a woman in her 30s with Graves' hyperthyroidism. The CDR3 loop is CASSQNLGGSYNEQFF. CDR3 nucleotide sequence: TGTGCCAGCAGCCAGAACCTAGGAGGGTCCTACAATGAGCAGTTCTTC.